This TCR beta chain was captured in a study of cytomegalovirus exposure and HLA in healthy donors. Trimming took off 1 base at V and 3 bases at J, with 10 bases between the two ends. The CDR3 has 15 residues. Looked up from germline, CDR1 is KGHSH and CDR2 is LQKENI. The study ran its PCR with 60 Vbeta and 13 Jbeta primers. Assay used: immunoSEQ multiplex PCR; TCRdb lists only in-frame clones, some missing. The repertoire holds some 100,000 clones, with 79% as singletons. The chain recombines TRBV18 with TRBJ2-1, with D perhaps TRBD2 (6 bases). The specimen was PBMCs. The sequence was obtained from a female donor in good health and CMV-seropositive. The CDR3 coding sequence is TGTGCCAGCTCACCACGGGACTTATTCTACAATGAGCAGTTCTTC. Its protein is CASSPRDLFYNEQFF. Full variable domain (rest looked up from reference TRBV18 and TRBJ2-1): NAGVMQNPRHLVRRRGQEARLRCSPMKGHSHVYWYRQLPEEGLKFMVYLQKENIIDESGMPKERFSAEFPKEGPSILRIQQVVRGDSAAYFCASSPRDLFYNEQFFGPGTRLTVL.